Listed below are T cell receptor beta chains from one sample, sequenced in a study of neurological immune-mediated disorders. Each CDR3 protein gets one entry after TCRdb re-called the 5' RACE reads with MiXCR. This table holds fewer than 30,000 distinct CDR3 sequences, roughly 7% found once. Sequences were obtained from PBMCs. The receptors shown here come from a woman in her 40s in good health. Both conserved end residues are part of each CDR3. A D gene is named only where the DNA matches it firmly. The size entry gives how often the clone was seen (once, few, many) or a class if it is expanded.

j_gene: TRBJ2-1
d_gene: TRBD2
abundance: many
v_gene: TRBV7-3
CDR3aa: CASSFRLGLAGNNEQFF
CDR3nt: TGTGCCAGCAGCTTTCGACTTGGACTAGCGGGAAACAATGAGCAGTTCTTC

j_gene: TRBJ2-1
d_gene: TRBD2
abundance: many
v_gene: TRBV19
CDR3aa: CASSKSGRYNEQFF
CDR3nt: TGTGCCAGTAGTAAGAGCGGGAGATATAATGAGCAGTTCTTC